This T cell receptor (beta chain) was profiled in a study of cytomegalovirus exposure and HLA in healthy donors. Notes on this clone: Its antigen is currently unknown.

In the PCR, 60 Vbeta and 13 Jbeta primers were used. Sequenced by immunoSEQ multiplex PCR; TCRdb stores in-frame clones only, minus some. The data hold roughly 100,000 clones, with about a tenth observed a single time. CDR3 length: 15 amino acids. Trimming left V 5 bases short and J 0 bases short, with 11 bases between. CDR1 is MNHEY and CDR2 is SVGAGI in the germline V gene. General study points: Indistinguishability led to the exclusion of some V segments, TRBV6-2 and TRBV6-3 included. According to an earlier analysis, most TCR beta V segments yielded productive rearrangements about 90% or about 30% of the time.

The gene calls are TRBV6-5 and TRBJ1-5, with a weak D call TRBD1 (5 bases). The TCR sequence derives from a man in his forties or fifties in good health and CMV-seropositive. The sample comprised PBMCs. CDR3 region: CASSRGHTSNQPQHF. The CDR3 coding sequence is TGTGCCAGCAGTCGAGGACACACTAGCAATCAGCCCCAGCATTTT.